The clone carrying this T cell receptor (beta chain) occurred once. Its antigen remains unknown. This CDR3 is 15 amino acids long. The germline gives CDR1 SGHAT, CDR2 FQNNGV. After removal of 4 bases from V and 5 bases from J, the junction contained 6 bases not matched to a gene. The record originates from a study of T-cell memory formation after mild COVID-19. Study conclusions and caveats: Clones from the second wave (peaking day 37) had unconfirmed SARS-CoV-2 specificity. Clones that shrank (day 15 to 85) were balanced CD4/CD8, whereas later expanders leaned CD4+. Cross-reactive memory apparently joined, as some responding clones appeared in pre-infection memory.

The 5'RACE method, run with constant-segment primers, produced TCR alpha and TCR beta cDNA libraries (carrying sample barcodes and UMIs). TCRdb fed the 5' RACE reads into MiXCR, producing one record per CDR3 protein. The repertoire holds 190,000 or so distinct CDR3 sequences, with 20% to 25% as singletons. The sequenced sample consisted of PBMCs or a T cell subset sorted from them (not recorded which). J is TRBJ2-3 and V is TRBV11-2, with 10 bases that match TRBD2. This clonotype was obtained from an adult woman who had mild COVID-19 (a few samples of this study predate the infection). Cell type and time point are not known. The CDR3 loop reads CASSSVTSGLDTQYF. CDR3 coding DNA: TGTGCCAGCAGCTCCGTGACTAGCGGGCTAGATACGCAGTATTTT.